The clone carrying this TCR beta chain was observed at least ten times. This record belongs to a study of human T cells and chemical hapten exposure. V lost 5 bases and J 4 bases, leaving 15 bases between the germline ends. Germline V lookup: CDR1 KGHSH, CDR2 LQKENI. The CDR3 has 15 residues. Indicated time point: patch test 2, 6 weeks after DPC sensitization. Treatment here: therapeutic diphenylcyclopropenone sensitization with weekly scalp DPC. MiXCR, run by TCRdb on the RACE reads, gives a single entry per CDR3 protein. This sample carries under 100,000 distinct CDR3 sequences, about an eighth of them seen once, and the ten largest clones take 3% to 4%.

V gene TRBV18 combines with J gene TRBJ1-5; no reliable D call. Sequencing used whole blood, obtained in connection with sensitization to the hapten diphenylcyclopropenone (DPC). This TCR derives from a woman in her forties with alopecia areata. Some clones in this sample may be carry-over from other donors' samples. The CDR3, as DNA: TGTGCCAGCTCATCCAATGCCATCGGGAATCAGCCCCAGCATTTT. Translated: CASSSNAIGNQPQHF.